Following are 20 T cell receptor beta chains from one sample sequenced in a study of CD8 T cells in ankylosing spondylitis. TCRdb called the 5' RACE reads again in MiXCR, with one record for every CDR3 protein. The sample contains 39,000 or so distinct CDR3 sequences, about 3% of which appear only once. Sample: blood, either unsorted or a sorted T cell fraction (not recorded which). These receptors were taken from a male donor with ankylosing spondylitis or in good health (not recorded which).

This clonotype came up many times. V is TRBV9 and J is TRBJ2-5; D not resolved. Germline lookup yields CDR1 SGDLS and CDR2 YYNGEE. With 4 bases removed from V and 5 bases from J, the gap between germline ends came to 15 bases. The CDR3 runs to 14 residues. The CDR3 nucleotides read TGTGCCAGCAGCACTCTCCCCCAAGGGGAGACCCAGTACTTC. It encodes CASSTLPQGETQYF.

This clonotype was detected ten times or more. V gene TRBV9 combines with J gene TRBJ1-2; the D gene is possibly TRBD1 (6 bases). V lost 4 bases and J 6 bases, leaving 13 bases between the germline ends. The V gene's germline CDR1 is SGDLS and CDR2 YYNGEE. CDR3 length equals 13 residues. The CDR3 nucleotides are TGTGCCAGCAGCCCCTGGACAGCCCATGGCTACACCTTC. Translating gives CASSPWTAHGYTF. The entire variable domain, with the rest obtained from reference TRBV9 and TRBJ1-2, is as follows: DSGVTQTPKHLITATGQRVTLRCSPRSGDLSVYWYQQSLDQGLQFLIQYYNGEERAKGNILERFSAQQFPDLHSELNLSSLELGDSALYFCASSPWTAHGYTFGSGTRLTVV.

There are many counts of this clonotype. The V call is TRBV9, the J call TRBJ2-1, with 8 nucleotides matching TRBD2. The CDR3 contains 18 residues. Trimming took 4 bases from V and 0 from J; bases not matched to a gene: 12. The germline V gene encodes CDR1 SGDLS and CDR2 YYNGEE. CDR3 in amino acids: CASSRGGRHSSSYNEQFF. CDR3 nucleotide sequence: TGTGCCAGCAGCCGCGGGGGGCGCCATTCGAGCTCCTACAATGAGCAGTTCTTC.

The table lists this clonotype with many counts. CDR3 residues: CASSVATGLNEQFF. In DNA form, the CDR3 reads TGTGCCAGCAGCGTAGCAACAGGGCTCAATGAGCAGTTCTTC. The rearrangement links TRBV9 to TRBJ2-1, with TRBD1 as a possible D gene (6 bases). V was shortened by 0 bases and J by 6 bases, with 10 bases between the two germline ends. The V gene's germline CDR1 is SGDLS and CDR2 YYNGEE. The CDR3 spans 14 residues.

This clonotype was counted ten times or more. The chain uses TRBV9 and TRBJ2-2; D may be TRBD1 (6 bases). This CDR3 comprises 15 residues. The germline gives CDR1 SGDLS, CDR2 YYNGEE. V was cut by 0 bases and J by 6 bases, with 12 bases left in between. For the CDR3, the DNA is TGTGCCAGCAGCGTAGAGGGGACACGGGCCGGGGAGCTGTTTTTT. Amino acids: CASSVEGTRAGELFF.

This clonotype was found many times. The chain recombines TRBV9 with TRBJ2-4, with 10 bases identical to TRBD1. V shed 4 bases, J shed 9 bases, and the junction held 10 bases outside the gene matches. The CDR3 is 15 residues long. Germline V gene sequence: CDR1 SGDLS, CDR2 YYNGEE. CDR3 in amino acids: CASSPGTGVLGIQYF. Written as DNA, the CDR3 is TGTGCCAGCAGCCCAGGGACAGGGGTTTTAGGCATTCAGTACTTC.

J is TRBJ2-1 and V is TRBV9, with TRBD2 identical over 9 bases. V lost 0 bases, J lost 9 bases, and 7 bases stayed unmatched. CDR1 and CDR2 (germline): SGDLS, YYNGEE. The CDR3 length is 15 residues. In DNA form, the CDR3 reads TGTGCCAGCAGCGTAGGGGCGGGAGGGGCATTTGAGCAGTTCTTC. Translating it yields CASSVGAGGAFEQFF.

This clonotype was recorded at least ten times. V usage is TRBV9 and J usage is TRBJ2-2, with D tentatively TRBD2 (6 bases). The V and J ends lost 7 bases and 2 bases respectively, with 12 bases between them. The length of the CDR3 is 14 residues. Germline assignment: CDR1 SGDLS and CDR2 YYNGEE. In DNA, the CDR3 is TGTGCCAGCGGGCGGCGGGGTAACACCGGGGAGCTGTTTTTT. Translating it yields CASGRRGNTGELFF.

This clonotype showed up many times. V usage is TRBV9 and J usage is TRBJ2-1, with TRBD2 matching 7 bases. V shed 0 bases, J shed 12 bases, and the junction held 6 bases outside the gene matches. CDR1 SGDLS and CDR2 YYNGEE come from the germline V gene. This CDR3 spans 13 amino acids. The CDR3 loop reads CASSVVEGGVQFF. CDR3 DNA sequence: TGTGCCAGCAGCGTAGTGGAGGGAGGGGTGCAGTTCTTC.

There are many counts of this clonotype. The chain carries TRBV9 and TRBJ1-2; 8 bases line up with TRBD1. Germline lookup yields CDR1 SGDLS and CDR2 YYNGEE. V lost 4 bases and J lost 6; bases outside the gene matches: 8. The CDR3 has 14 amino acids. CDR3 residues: CASSSRGTGNGYTF. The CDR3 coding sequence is TGTGCCAGCAGCTCACGCGGGACAGGTAATGGCTACACCTTC.

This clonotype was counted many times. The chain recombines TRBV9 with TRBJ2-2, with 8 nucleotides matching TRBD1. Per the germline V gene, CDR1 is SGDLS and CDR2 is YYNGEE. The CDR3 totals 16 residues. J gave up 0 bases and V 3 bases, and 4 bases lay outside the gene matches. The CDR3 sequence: CASSATGAPNTGELFF. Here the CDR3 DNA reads TGTGCCAGCAGCGCGACAGGGGCACCGAACACCGGGGAGCTGTTTTTT.

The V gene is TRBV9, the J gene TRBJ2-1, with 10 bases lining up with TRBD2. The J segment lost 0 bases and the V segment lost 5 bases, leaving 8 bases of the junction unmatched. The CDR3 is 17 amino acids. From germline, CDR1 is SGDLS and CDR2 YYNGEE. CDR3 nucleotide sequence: TGTGCCAGCAGTTGGGGAGCGGGAGGGCCCTCCTACAATGAGCAGTTCTTC. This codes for CASSWGAGGPSYNEQFF.

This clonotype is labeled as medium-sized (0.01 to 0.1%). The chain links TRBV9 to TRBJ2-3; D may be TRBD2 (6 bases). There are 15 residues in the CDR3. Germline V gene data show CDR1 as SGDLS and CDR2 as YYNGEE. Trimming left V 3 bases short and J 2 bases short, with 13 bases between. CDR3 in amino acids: CASSALGLNTDTQYF. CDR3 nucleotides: TGTGCCAGCAGCGCCCTGGGACTTAACACAGATACGCAGTATTTT.

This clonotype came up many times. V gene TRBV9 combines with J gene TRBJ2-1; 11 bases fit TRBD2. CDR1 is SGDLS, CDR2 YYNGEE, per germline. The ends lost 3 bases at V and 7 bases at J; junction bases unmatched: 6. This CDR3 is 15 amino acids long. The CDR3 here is CASSGTSGGVNEQFF. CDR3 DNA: TGTGCCAGCAGCGGCACTAGCGGGGGAGTAAATGAGCAGTTCTTC.

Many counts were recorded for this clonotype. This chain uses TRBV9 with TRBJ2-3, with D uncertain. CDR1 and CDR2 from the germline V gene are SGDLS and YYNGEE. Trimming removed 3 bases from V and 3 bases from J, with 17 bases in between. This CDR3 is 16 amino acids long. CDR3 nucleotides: TGTGCCAGCAGCGCGCTCAGGATAGGTGGGACAGATACGCAGTATTTT. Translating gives CASSALRIGGTDTQYF.

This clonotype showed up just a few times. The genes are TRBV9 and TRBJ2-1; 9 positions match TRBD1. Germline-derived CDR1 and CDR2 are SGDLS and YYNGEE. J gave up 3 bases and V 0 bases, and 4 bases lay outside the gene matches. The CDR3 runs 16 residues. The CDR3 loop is CASSVGTGGLYNEQFF. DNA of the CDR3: TGTGCCAGCAGCGTAGGCACAGGGGGCCTCTACAATGAGCAGTTCTTC.

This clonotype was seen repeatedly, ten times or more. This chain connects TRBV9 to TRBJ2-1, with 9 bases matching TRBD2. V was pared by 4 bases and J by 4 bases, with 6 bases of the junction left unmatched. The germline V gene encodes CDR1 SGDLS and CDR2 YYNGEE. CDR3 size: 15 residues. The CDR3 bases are TGTGCCAGCAGCCCCTCTAGCGGGACTTACAATGAGCAGTTCTTC. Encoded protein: CASSPSSGTYNEQFF.

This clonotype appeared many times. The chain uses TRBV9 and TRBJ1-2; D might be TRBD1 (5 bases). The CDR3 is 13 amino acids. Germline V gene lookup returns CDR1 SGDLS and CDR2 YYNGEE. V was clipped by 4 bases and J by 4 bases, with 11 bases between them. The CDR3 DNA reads TGTGCCAGCAGCACCGGGACGGCCTATGGCTACACCTTC. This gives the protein CASSTGTAYGYTF.

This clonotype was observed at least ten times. The DNA of the CDR3 is TGTGCCAGCAGCGTAGCGGGGACGGCCACAGATACGCAGTATTTT. Translating it yields CASSVAGTATDTQYF. V gene TRBV9 combines with J gene TRBJ2-3, with D perhaps assigned TRBD1 or TRBD2 (5 bases each). The CDR3 is 15 amino acids. The V and J ends lost 0 bases and 2 bases respectively, with 10 bases between them. CDR1 and CDR2 (germline): SGDLS, YYNGEE.

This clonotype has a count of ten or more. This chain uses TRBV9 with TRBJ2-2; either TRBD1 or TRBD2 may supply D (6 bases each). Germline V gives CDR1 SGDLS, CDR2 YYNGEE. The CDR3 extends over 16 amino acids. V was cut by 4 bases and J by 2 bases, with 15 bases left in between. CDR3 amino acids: CASSPRGDPNTGELFF. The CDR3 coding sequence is TGTGCCAGCAGCCCGAGGGGGGACCCAAACACCGGGGAGCTGTTTTTT.